The present entry profiles one T cell receptor (beta chain) with its context. The antigen remains unidentified. The data were obtained in a study of T cells in Graves' hyperthyroidism and ophthalmopathy. General observations from the study: Ophthalmopathy cases were set apart from stable hyperthyroidism by a 13 V-J model.

Trimming took 2 bases from V and 2 from J; bases not matched to a gene: 4. Germline CDR1 and CDR2: MNHEY and SVGAGI. The CDR3 contains 15 residues. Each diagnosis was grounded in clinical symptoms, serum thyroxine and TRAb, thyroid ultrasound, and orbital computed tomography. The CDR3 regions of TCR beta were amplified from RNA transcripts. A first-round RT-PCR of the TCR CDR3 used the HTBI primer set. TCRdb re-derived calls from the multiplex PCR reads in MiXCR, one entry per CDR3 protein. The sample includes approximately 360,000 distinct CDR3 sequences, 15% to 17% of them seen just once. The sequence derives from a woman aged 18-30 years with Graves' hyperthyroidism that later progressed to Graves' ophthalmopathy. V gene TRBV6-5 combines with J gene TRBJ2-7, with TRBD2 matching over 9 bases. Sequenced material: blood. The CDR3 sequence: CASSYDLAGPYEQYF. The CDR3 DNA is TGTGCCAGCAGTTACGACCTAGCGGGGCCCTACGAGCAGTACTTC.